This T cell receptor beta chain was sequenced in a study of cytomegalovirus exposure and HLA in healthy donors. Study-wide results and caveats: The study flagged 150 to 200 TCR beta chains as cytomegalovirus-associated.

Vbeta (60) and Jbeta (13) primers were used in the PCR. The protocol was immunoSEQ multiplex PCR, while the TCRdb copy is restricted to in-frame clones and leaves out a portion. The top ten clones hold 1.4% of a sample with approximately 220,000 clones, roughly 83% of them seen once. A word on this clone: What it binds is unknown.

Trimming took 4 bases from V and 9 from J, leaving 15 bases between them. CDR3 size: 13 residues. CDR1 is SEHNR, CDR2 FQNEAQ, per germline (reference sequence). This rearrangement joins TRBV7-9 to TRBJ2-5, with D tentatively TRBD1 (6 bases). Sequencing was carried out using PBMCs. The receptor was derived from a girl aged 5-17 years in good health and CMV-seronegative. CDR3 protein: CASSSGDIASQYF. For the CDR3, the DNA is TGTGCCAGCAGCTCCGGGGACATCGCATCCCAGTACTTC.